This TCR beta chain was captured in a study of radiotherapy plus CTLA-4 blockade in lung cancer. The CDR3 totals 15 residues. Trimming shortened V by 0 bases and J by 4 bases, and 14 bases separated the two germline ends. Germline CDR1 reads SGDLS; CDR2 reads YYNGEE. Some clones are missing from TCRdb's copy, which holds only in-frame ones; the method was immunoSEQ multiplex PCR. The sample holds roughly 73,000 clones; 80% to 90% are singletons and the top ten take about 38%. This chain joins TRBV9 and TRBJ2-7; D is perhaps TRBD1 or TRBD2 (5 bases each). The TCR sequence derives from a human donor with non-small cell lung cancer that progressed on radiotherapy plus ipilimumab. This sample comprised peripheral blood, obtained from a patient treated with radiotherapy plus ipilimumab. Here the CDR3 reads CASSVAGAGVYEQYF. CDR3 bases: TGTGCCAGCAGCGTAGCCGGGGCAGGAGTATACGAGCAGTACTTC.